This TCR beta chain was captured by sequencing in a study of blood T cell repertoires in COVID-19. As for the study in general: The origin of the acute and convalescent COVID-19 samples was the United States, Italy and Spain.

The study counted Cohort 3 donors as recovered given two negative PCRs, clearance, or symptom resolution. This table comes from immunoSEQ multiplex PCR, and its TCRdb copy is limited to in-frame clones, with some not included. The sample comprises approximately 300,000 clones, about nine tenths of which are singletons, and roughly 2.5% rests with the top ten. After removal of 4 bases from V and 15 bases from J, the junction contained 18 bases not matched to a gene. Germline V gene data show CDR1 as LNHDA and CDR2 as SQIVND (reference sequence). This CDR3 region has 16 residues. V and J are TRBV19 and TRBJ1-6, with 7 bases that match TRBD1. The origin of this receptor is a man aged 55 to 69 who had recovered from COVID-19. Source material: PBMCs or T cells enriched from blood (not recorded which). The CDR3, as DNA: TGTGCCAGTAGTACCAATCACGACAGGGAAGGGCCTCGCCTCCACTTT. This encodes CASSTNHDREGPRLHF.